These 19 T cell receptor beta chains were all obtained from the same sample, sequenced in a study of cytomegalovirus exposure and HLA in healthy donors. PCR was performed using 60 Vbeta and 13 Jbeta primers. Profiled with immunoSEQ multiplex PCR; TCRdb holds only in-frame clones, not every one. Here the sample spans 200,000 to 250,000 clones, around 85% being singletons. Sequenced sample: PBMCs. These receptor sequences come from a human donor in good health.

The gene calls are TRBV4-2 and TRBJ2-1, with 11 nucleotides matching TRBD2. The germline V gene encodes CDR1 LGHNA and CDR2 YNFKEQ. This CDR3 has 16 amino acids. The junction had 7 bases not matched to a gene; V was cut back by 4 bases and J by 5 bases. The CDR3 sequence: CASSRGLAATNNEQFF. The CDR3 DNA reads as TGTGCCAGCAGCCGGGGACTAGCGGCAACCAACAATGAGCAGTTCTTC.

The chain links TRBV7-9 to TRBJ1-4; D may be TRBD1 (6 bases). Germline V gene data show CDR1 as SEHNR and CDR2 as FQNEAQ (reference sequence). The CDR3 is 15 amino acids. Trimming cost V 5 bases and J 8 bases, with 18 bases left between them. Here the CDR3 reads CASSRPAGAEEKLFF. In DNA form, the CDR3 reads TGTGCCAGCAGCCGACCGGCGGGGGCGGAGGAAAAACTGTTTTTT.

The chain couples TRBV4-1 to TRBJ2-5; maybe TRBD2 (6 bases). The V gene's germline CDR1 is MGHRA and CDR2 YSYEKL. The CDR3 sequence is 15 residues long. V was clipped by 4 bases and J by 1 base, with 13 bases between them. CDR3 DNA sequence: TGCGCCAGCAGCCGCTCACCGGGACTCCAAGAGACCCAGTACTTC. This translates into CASSRSPGLQETQYF.

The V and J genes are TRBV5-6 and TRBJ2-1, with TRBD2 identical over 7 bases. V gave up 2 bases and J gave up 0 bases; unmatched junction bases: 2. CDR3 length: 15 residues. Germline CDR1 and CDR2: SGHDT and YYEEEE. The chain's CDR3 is CASSFSSGSYNEQFF. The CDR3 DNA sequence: TGTGCCAGCAGCTTCTCTAGCGGCTCCTACAATGAGCAGTTCTTC.

This CDR3 reads CASSIQGYYGYTF. CDR3 in DNA: TGTGCCAGCAGTATACAGGGATACTATGGCTACACCTTC. This chain uses TRBV6-5 with TRBJ1-2; D perhaps matches TRBD1 (6 bases). The CDR3 spans 13 residues. Germline CDR1 reads MNHEY; CDR2 reads SVGAGI. The V and J ends lost 5 bases and 3 bases respectively, with 10 bases between them.

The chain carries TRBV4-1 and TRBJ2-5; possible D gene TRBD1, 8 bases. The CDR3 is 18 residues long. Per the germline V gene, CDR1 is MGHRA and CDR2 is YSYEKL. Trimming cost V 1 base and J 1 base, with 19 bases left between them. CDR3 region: CASSQVPSGTGAQETQYF. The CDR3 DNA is TGCGCCAGCAGCCAAGTTCCAAGCGGGACAGGAGCCCAAGAGACCCAGTACTTC.

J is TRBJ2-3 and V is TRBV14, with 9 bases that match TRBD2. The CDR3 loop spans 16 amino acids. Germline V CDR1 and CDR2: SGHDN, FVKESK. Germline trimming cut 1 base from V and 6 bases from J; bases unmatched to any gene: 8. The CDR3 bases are TGTGCCAGCAGCCAAGGTCTCGGCGGGGGGGTCGATACGCAGTATTTT. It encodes CASSQGLGGGVDTQYF. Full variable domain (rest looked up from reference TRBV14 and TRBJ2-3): EAGVTQFPSHSVIEKGQTVTLRCDPISGHDNLYWYRRVMGKEIKFLLHFVKESKQDESGMPNNRFLAERTGGTYSTLKVQPAELEDSGVYFCASSQGLGGGVDTQYFGPGTRLTVL.

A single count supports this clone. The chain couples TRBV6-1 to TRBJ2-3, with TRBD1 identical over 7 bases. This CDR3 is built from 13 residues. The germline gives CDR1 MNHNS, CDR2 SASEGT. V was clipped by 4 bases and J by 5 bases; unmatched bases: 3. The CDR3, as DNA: TGTGCCAGCAGTGTGACAGGGAGAGATACGCAGTATTTT. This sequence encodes CASSVTGRDTQYF.

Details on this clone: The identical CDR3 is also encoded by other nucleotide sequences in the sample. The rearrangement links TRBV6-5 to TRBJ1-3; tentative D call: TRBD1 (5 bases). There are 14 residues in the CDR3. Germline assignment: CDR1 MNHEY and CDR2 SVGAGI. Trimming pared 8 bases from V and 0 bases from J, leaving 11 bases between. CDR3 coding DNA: TGTGCCAGCCTTGACAGCCTCTCTGGAAACACCATATATTTT. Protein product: CASLDSLSGNTIYF.

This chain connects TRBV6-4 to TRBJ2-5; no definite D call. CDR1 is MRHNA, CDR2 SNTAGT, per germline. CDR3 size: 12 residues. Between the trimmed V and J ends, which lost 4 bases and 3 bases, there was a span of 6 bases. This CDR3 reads CASSGQEETQYF. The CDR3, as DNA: TGTGCCAGCAGTGGTCAGGAAGAGACCCAGTACTTC.

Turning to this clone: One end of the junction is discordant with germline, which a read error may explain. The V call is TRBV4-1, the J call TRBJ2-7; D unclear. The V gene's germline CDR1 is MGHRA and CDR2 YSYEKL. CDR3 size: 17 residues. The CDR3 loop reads CVSSQDPKQASSYEQYF. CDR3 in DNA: TGCGTCAGCAGCCAAGATCCCAAGCAGGCGAGCTCCTACGAGCAGTACTTC.

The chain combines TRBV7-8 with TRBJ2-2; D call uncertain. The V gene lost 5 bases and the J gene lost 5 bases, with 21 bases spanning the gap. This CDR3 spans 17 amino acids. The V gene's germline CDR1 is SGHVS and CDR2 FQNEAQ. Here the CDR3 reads CASSARVADLLTGELFF. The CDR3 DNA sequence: TGTGCCAGCAGCGCCCGAGTAGCCGACTTGTTGACCGGGGAGCTGTTTTTT. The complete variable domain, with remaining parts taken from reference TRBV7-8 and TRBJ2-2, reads GAGVSQSPRYKVAKRGQDVALRCDPISGHVSLFWYQQALGQGPEFLTYFQNEAQLDKSGLPSDRFFAERPEGSVSTLKIQRTQQEDSAVYLCASSARVADLLTGELFFGEGSRLTVL.

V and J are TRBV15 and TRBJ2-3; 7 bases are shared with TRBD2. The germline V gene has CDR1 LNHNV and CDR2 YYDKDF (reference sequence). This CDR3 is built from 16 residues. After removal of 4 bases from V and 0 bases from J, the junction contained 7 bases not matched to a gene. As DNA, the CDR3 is TGTGCCACCAGCACTCTGGGGCGGGGGAGCACAGATACGCAGTATTTT. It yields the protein CATSTLGRGSTDTQYF.

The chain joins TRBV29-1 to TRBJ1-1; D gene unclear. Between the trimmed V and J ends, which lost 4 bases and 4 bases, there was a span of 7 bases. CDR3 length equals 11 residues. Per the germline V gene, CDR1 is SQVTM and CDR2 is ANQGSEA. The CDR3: CSVVTVTEAFF. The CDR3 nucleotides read TGCAGCGTTGTTACAGTCACTGAAGCTTTCTTT.

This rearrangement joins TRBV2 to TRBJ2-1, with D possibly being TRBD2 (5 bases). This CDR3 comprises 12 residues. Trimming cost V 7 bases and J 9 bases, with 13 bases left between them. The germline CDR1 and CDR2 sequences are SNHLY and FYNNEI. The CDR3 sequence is CASKAGAGEQFF. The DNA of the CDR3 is TGTGCCAGCAAGGCGGGCGCGGGTGAGCAGTTCTTC.

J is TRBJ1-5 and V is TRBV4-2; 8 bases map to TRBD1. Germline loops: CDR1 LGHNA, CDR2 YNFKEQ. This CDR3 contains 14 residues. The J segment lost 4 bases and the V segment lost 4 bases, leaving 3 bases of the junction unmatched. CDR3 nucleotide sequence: TGTGCCAGCAGCCCGGACAGGGTGAATCAGCCCCAGCATTTT. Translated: CASSPDRVNQPQHF.

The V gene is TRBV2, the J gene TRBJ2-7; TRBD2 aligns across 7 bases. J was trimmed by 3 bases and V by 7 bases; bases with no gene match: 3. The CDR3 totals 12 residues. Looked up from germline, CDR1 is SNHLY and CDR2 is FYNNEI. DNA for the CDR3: TGTGCCAGCATGGGCGGGAGCTACGAGCAGTACTTC. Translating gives CASMGGSYEQYF.

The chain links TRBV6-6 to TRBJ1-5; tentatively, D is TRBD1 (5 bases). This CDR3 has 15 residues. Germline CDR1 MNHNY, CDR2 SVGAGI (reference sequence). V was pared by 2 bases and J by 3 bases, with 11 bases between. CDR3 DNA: TGTGCCAGCAGTTACCTTGGACACCACAATCAGCCCCAGCATTTT. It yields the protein CASSYLGHHNQPQHF.

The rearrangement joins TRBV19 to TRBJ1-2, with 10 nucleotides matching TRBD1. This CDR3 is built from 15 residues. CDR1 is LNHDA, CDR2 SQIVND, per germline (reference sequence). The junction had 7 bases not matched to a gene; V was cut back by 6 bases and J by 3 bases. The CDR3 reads CASSLGQGFYYGYTF. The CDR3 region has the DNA TGTGCCAGTAGCCTGGGACAGGGGTTCTACTATGGCTACACCTTC.